The present entry profiles one T cell receptor (beta chain) with its context. The clone's antigen remains unknown. No per-base quality is available; no much larger clone lies one base away. These data are taken from a study of cytomegalovirus exposure and HLA in healthy donors (dated by TCRdb to the late 2010s). Study-level background: An earlier analysis of roughly 610 of the donors reported 250 to 350 Gb of sequence data and 117 million unique TCR beta sequences obtained from about 180 million T cells. A separate validation cohort of roughly 110 different subjects was used in addition to the roughly 700-subject first cohort. Across about 380 genotyped donors of the cohort, an average of about 240,000 unique TCR beta nucleotide sequences per donor were sequenced, and around 19% of those sequences were non-productive. The T cell repertoires of roughly 660 subjects were profiled by immunosequencing and related to cytomegalovirus serostatus. Every repertoire in the discovery cohort had been generated on one and the same sequencing platform. An early release covering 550 to 700 HLA-typed donors comprised about 300 gigabases of sequencing data and 85 million to 100 million unique TCR sequences. In an earlier analysis of about 590 of the donors, high-throughput TCR beta sequencing was used to judge whether each TCR beta V gene segment behaved as functional or pseudogenic. Donor age, sex, ethnicity and CMV serostatus were collected together with the repertoire data. Five DR-DQ haplotypes were handled as single units for association and clustering, since linkage in the cohort was strong. A later analysis re-examined previously published TCR beta repertoires from roughly 720 donors and added high-resolution HLA genotyping to investigate patterns of TCR occurrence. A later genetic analysis took genome-wide SNP genotypes for about 65% of the 666 donors and used that subset as a discovery cohort. Rather than using new phenotypic data, the later analysis identified candidate immune exposures from TCR beta sequences and from how often those sequences occurred across donors. High-throughput TCR immunosequencing, statistical association of individual TCRs with disease status, and machine learning were combined to predict cytomegalovirus infection status. Among the roughly 380 genotyped donors, around 79% belonged to the genetic ancestry cluster associated with self-reported Caucasian donors. The number of typed donors differed by locus: about 629-640 for A, B, C, DRB1 and DQB1; 500 to 550 for DQA1; about 600 for DPA1; and around 470 for DPB1. Both class I and class II loci were covered by HLA typing, at four-digit resolution. The aim of the study was to test whether cataloging public T cell receptors could identify signatures of past pathogen exposure.

The library came from the immunoSEQ multiplex PCR assay. The multiplex PCR relied on a mix of 60 forward primers for TCR Vbeta segments and 13 reverse primers for TCR Jbeta segments. Amplification of the CDR3 region of rearranged TCR beta genes was performed with a multiplex PCR assay on genomic DNA. The Illumina HiSeq System was used to sequence the amplified TCR beta libraries as 87-base-pair reads. As for the authors' bioinformatics: Across the roughly 670 repertoires, a later analysis counted 75 million to 90 million unique TCR beta chains, 8.5 million to 12 million of which were shared by at least two donors. Raw reads were error-corrected and collapsed into unique sequences by a nearest-neighbor algorithm in which closely related sequences were merged to remove PCR and sequencing errors. V, D and J gene segments were assigned by aligning CDR3 sequences to IMGT reference sequences. Each retained sequence needed at least a six-nucleotide match to both a V gene segment and a J gene segment. A rearrangement counted as productive if the CDR3 had no stop codons and remained in frame with V and J, and every other rearrangement counted as non-productive. Following IMGT convention, CDR3 was defined as the stretch from the second conserved V-encoded cysteine up to the conserved J-encoded phenylalanine. The earlier analysis of about 620 of the donors excluded sequences that lacked an unambiguous match to a single V gene segment. An earlier analysis of roughly 590 of the donors called V segments functional above 56.7% productive rearrangements and segregating when the between-donor standard deviation exceeded 5%. A statistical classification framework was built for diagnosing cytomegalovirus status from the catalog of TCR beta chain sequences. V and J gene assignment, in a later analysis, came from comparing TCR nucleotide sequences with IMGT/GENE-DB human TR gene sequences. Using the TCRdist pipeline, a later analysis assigned CDR3 sequences along with most-parsimonious VDJ recombination scenarios. In a later analysis, each TCR beta chain was defined by its CDR3 amino acid sequence together with its V-gene family, and reads without a unique V-gene family were excluded. A later analysis removed several hundred highly shared, low-generation-probability nucleotide sequences to deal with suspected cross-contamination and a sequencing artifact. A later analysis calculated a clonal expansion index for each public chain from normalized within-repertoire ranks of inferred template counts. Generation probabilities in a later analysis came from a VDJ recombination model fitted to out-of-frame rearrangements, and those results were checked against IGoR. Hypergeometric tests were used in a later analysis to score TCR-TCR, TCR-HLA and TCR-CMV co-occurrence, with a repertoire-size bias correction applied to the TCR pairs. False discovery rates were estimated in a later analysis by permuting HLA or CMV assignments 20 times. In a later analysis, co-occurring TCRs were grouped using DBSCAN, with TCRdist sequence similarity added in when clustering inside HLA-allele-positive subsets. For co-occurrence clustering, repertoires with fewer than 30,000 or more than 120,000 public chains were excluded, along with five repertoires with anomalous nucleotide sharing. The immuneACCESS repertoire file appears here via TCRdb, limited to in-frame rearrangements. These files lack a portion of the clones; in checked studies, under half of the deficit traces to unresolved V genes, and the cause of the others is not known. V and J calls and clone size are given by that table; D and trimming were obtained from the DNA. The sample profile shows 200,000 to 250,000 clones; under 85% of them were found once. The ten largest make up 1.7% of the sample.

Beyond this particular receptor, the publication reports: Some IMGT-functional V segments, including TRBV6-2 and TRBV6-3, could not be distinguished by the 87-base-pair reads and were therefore excluded. In this cohort, only TCR beta chains were sequenced, and detectable features were limited by the absence of alpha or paired-chain data. A later genetic analysis associated a missense DCLRE1C variant with V-gene and J-gene trimming of TCR beta chains, and an independent cohort replicated the association. Correlated functional status among segregating V segments might be attributable to linkage disequilibrium, but an unknown experimental factor could not be ruled out. Compared with equally common non-associated chains, HLA-associated TCR beta chains in a later analysis were more clonally expanded and had lower generation probabilities. When HLA alleles, especially DR and DQ, strongly co-occurred, attributing TCR associations to individual alleles was difficult. Broadly in line with IMGT annotations, most TCR beta V segments showed up in productive rearrangements about 87% or about 30% of the time in an earlier analysis of several hundred of the donors. A cluster of highly shared sequence variants was judged likely to represent a technical artifact of the sequencing pipeline. Most TCR sequences were observed very rarely across donors, whereas some public TCRs were present in many individuals. Presence/absence analyses assumed roughly uniform sequencing depth across donors, an assumption that may not hold. A later analysis found that TCR association rates varied across HLA loci, with DRB1 alleles showing the most associated TCRs and HLA-C alleles the fewest. In a later genetic analysis, fewer N-insertions in productive TCRs were reported among donors in an Asian-associated ancestry cluster than the roughly 640-donor mean. A total of fewer than 200 TCR beta chains were listed by the study as associated with cytomegalovirus. The classifier was reported to diagnose cytomegalovirus status with high specificity and sensitivity in both the original cohort and the validation cohort. Because HLA typing was missing for some donors at each locus, association tests included only the typed subset. A later analysis associated 16,951 TCR beta sequences with specific HLA alleles at a false discovery rate of 0.05. In a later analysis, most CMV-associated TCR beta chains were found to appear HLA-restricted, with HLA associations seemingly driven largely by CMV exposure. A further reported finding was that TCR beta sequences accurately predicted the HLA-A and HLA-B alleles for most subjects in the first cohort. According to a later analysis, parvovirus B19, influenza, CMV and Epstein-Barr virus appeared linked to several top co-occurrence clusters. A few of the identified cytomegalovirus-associated TCR beta chains were confirmed in vitro to be specific for cytomegalovirus antigens. The only immune exposure information available for the cohort was CMV serostatus. Because counts were too low, roughly 17 rarely observed V segments, including chromosome 9 orphons, were left out of the earlier analysis of 587 of the donors. According to the authors, the approach could potentially be generalized to other disease states and immunological phenotypes.

The CDR3 covers 17 residues, taking in both the cysteine and the phenylalanine. Here the CDR3 DNA is all that survives: 51 bases in frame from base 1. Via the germline V gene, CDR1 is MGHRA and CDR2 YSYEKL. Trimming accounts for 5 bases at V and 4 bases at J, while the number of junction bases matched to no gene is 16. The cohort comprised several hundred healthy bone marrow donors. At the time of sampling, every cohort member was nominally healthy, though immune exposures that went unrecorded were likely present. The donor tested CMV seronegative, placing the donor among the 350 to 400 seronegative members of the cohort. A peripheral blood sample was collected from each donor, and TCR beta sequencing was performed on peripheral blood mononuclear cells. The Qiagen DNeasy Blood Extraction Kit was used to extract genomic DNA from the blood cell samples.

This clonotype was obtained from a man aged 50-60 years in good health and CMV-seronegative. The specimen was PBMCs. The V gene is TRBV4-1 and the J gene is TRBJ2-7; TRBD1 agrees with 8 junctional bases. This receptor has the CDR3 CASSGGLGQGAGYEQYF. The nucleotide sequence reads as follows: TGCGCCAGCAGCGGGGGTCTCGGGCAGGGGGCTGGTTACGAGCAGTACTTC.